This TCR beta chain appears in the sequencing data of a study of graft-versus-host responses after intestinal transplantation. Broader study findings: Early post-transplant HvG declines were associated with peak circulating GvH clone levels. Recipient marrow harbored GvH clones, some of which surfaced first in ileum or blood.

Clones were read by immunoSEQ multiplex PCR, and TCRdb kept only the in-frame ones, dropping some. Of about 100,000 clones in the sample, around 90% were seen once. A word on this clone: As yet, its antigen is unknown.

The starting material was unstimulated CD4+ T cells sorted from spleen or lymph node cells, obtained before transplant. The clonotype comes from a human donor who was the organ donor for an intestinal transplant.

The CDR3 is CASSLAGTGGTDTQYF. CDR3 DNA sequence: TGCGCCAGCAGCTTGGCCGGGACAGGGGGCACAGATACGCAGTATTTT. The J gene is TRBJ2-3, the V gene TRBV5-1, with TRBD1 matching 10 bases. The trim removed 0 bases at V and 1 base at J, leaving 2 bases unmatched. Per the germline V gene, CDR1 is SGHRS and CDR2 is YFSETQ. This CDR3 spans 16 amino acids.